A selection of T cell receptor beta chains follows, all from one sample in a study of PD-1 and CTLA-4 blockade in melanoma. Sequencing was performed with immunoSEQ multiplex PCR; in TCRdb, only in-frame clones are kept and a portion is missing. Among about 32,000 clones, about 87% were seen once, and the ten largest hold more than 5.5%. The starting material was CD8+ T cells from peripheral blood, obtained from a patient given anti-PD-1 treatment. These receptors came from a human donor with melanoma. Both conserved end residues are part of each CDR3. D genes are given only for firm matches. Some rows mark clone size as missing; the rest say once, few, many or name a class of expanded clone.

abundance	d_gene	v_gene	j_gene	CDR3aa	CDR3nt
.	TRBD1	TRBV30	TRBJ1-1	CAWSGTGNTEAFF	TGTGCCTGGAGTGGGACAGGGAACACTGAAGCTTTCTTT
.	.	TRBV5-8	TRBJ2-7	CASRRTGYYEQYF	TGTGCCAGCAGGCGGACTGGATACTACGAGCAGTACTTC
.	.	TRBV5-8	TRBJ2-7	CASSWGTSYEQYF	TGTGCCAGCAGCTGGGGCACTTCCTACGAGCAGTACTTC
.	.	TRBV28	TRBJ2-5	CASSTRGQPQETQYF	TGTGCCAGCAGTACACGAGGACAGCCCCAAGAGACCCAGTACTTC
.	.	TRBV6-5	TRBJ2-1	CATFLLWGDEQFF	TGTGCCACCTTCCTGCTGTGGGGGGATGAGCAGTTCTTC
.	.	TRBV1	TRBJ2-2	CTSSHPSGSGELFF	TGCACCAGCAGCCACCCGTCCGGCTCGGGGGAGCTGTTTTTT
.	.	TRBV9	TRBJ1-2	CASSVGAGTVYGYTF	TGTGCCAGCAGCGTAGGGGCCGGGACGGTCTATGGCTACACCTTC
.	TRBD2	TRBV4-2	TRBJ2-7	CASSQEVSGGLYEQYF	TGTGCCAGCAGCCAAGAGGTCAGCGGGGGGCTCTACGAGCAGTACTTC
.	.	TRBV9	TRBJ2-5	CASSVDTGKPGETQYF	TGTGCCAGCAGCGTAGACACAGGCAAACCGGGGGAGACCCAGTACTTC
once	TRBD1	TRBV24-1	TRBJ1-2	CATSAGGDPYNYGYTF	TGTGCCACCAGTGCAGGGGGGGACCCCTATAACTATGGCTACACCTTC
.	TRBD1	TRBV13	TRBJ1-1	CASSFPGGANTEAFF	TGTGCCAGCAGCTTCCCAGGGGGCGCGAACACTGAAGCTTTCTTT
.	.	TRBV19	TRBJ1-2	CASSMLAEGGYGYTF	TGTGCCAGTAGTATGTTGGCGGAAGGGGGCTATGGCTACACCTTC
.	.	TRBV11-2	TRBJ1-1	CASSPQAGDTEAFF	TGTGCCAGCAGCCCCCAAGCTGGAGACACTGAAGCTTTCTTT
.	.	TRBV27	TRBJ2-3	CASSPTEQPNTDTQYF	TGTGCCAGCAGTCCCACCGAGCAGCCCAACACAGATACGCAGTATTTT
.	.	TRBV28	TRBJ1-4	CASREPGHRGDEKLFF	TGTGCCAGCAGAGAACCGGGACACCGGGGCGATGAAAAACTGTTTTTT
.	.	TRBV11-3	TRBJ1-1	CASSSSWGTEAFF	TGTGCCAGCAGCTCTTCTTGGGGGACTGAAGCTTTCTTT
.	.	TRBV5-1	TRBJ2-5	CASSAGEETQYF	TGCGCCAGCTCCGCCGGCGAGGAGACCCAGTACTTC
.	TRBD1	TRBV5-1	TRBJ2-1	CASSAGQGAGIDEQFF	TGCGCCAGCAGCGCCGGACAGGGGGCGGGTATCGATGAGCAGTTCTTC
.	.	TRBV15	TRBJ2-2	CATPGPANTGELFF	TGTGCCACCCCGGGGCCTGCGAACACCGGGGAGCTGTTTTTT
.	.	TRBV6-5	TRBJ2-5	CASSLGSNQETQYF	TGTGCCAGCAGCCTGGGATCTAACCAAGAGACCCAGTACTTC
.	.	TRBV2	TRBJ1-1	CATIRWGADTEAFF	TGTGCCACCATTAGATGGGGTGCTGACACTGAAGCTTTCTTT
.	.	TRBV12-3/TRBV12-4	TRBJ2-7	CASSFAYEQYF	TGTGCCAGCAGTTTCGCCTACGAGCAGTACTTC
.	.	TRBV6-2/TRBV6-3	TRBJ2-7	CASSYFAVYEQYF	TGTGCCAGCAGTTACTTCGCGGTCTACGAGCAGTACTTC
.	.	TRBV28	TRBJ1-1	CASSLNQGNTEAFF	TGTGCCAGCAGTTTGAATCAGGGCAACACTGAAGCTTTCTTT
.	TRBD2	TRBV7-9	TRBJ2-5	CASSGERGGHVETQYF	TGTGCCAGCAGCGGCGAGCGGGGGGGCCATGTGGAGACCCAGTACTTC
once	TRBD1	TRBV19	TRBJ2-1	CASSGDRGTNEQFF	TGTGCCAGTAGTGGGGACAGGGGGACGAATGAGCAGTTCTTC
.	.	TRBV7-9	TRBJ1-3	CASSTSAEARAYSGNTIYF	TGTGCCAGCAGCACCAGCGCGGAGGCCAGGGCTTACTCTGGAAACACCATATATTTT
.	.	TRBV2	TRBJ2-7	CASSTGGGDEQYF	TGTGCCAGCAGTACCGGTGGAGGGGACGAGCAGTACTTC
.	.	TRBV7-9	TRBJ1-1	CASSLRGEITEAFF	TGTGCCAGCAGCTTACGGGGAGAGATCACTGAAGCTTTCTTT
.	.	TRBV2	TRBJ1-4	CASSEVRQFNEKLFF	TGTGCCAGCAGTGAAGTCAGGCAATTTAATGAAAAACTGTTTTTT
.	TRBD2	TRBV7-9	TRBJ2-3	CASSHREAGGRDTQYF	TGTGCCAGCAGCCACCGCGAAGCGGGGGGCCGAGATACGCAGTATTTT
.	TRBD2	TRBV9	TRBJ2-3	CASSESVAGGSTDTQYF	TGTGCCAGCAGCGAATCCGTAGCGGGGGGTTCCACAGATACGCAGTATTTT
.	TRBD1	TRBV7-9	TRBJ1-6	CASRPTQGRDSPLHF	TGTGCCAGCAGACCCACACAGGGGCGAGATTCACCCCTCCACTTT
.	.	TRBV27	TRBJ1-1	CASSLSNRGPEAFF	TGTGCCAGCAGTTTATCCAACAGAGGACCTGAAGCTTTCTTT
.	.	TRBV2	TRBJ2-3	CASDGIGGTADTQYF	TGTGCCAGCGATGGGATCGGGGGTACGGCAGATACGCAGTATTTT
few	TRBD2	TRBV9	TRBJ2-1	CASSALAGGDNEQFF	TGTGCCAGCAGCGCCCTGGCGGGGGGTGACAATGAGCAGTTCTTC
.	.	TRBV5-1	TRBJ1-6	CASSSTGSYNSPLHF	TGCGCCAGCAGCTCAACAGGGTCCTATAATTCACCCCTCCACTTT
.	.	TRBV2	TRBJ1-3	CASSDPDRSHSGNTIYF	TGTGCCAGCAGTGACCCTGACAGATCCCACTCTGGAAACACCATATATTTT
.	.	TRBV10-3	TRBJ2-3	CAISVTLDSPTDTQYF	TGTGCCATCAGTGTGACCCTTGACAGCCCCACAGATACGCAGTATTTT
.	TRBD1	TRBV4-3	TRBJ1-4	CASSPATGDYNEKLFF	TGCGCCAGCAGCCCTGCGACAGGGGACTATAATGAAAAACTGTTTTTT
.	TRBD2	TRBV27	TRBJ2-2	CASSLAGGTGELFF	TGTGCCAGCAGTCTAGCGGGGGGTACCGGGGAGCTGTTTTTT
.	TRBD2	TRBV25-1	TRBJ2-7	CASSTLAGEPYEQYF	TGTGCCAGCAGTACGCTAGCGGGGGAACCCTACGAGCAGTACTTC
few	.	TRBV15	TRBJ1-5	CATRRGNQPQHF	TGTGCCACCCGTCGGGGGAATCAGCCCCAGCATTTT
once	.	TRBV14	TRBJ1-2	CASSPEGGLGYTF	TGTGCCAGCAGCCCCGAAGGAGGATTGGGCTACACCTTC
.	.	TRBV6-1	TRBJ2-7	CASSESYEQYF	TGTGCCAGCAGTGAAAGCTACGAGCAGTACTTC
.	.	TRBV19	TRBJ1-5	CASTAPGDYSNQPQHF	TGTGCCAGTACCGCCCCCGGGGATTATAGCAATCAGCCCCAGCATTTT
.	TRBD2	TRBV11-2	TRBJ2-7	CASSLAGGVEQYF	TGTGCCAGCAGCTTAGCGGGGGGGGTCGAGCAGTACTTC
.	TRBD1	TRBV7-2	TRBJ1-1	CATSTWTGGTEAFF	TGTGCCACGTCAACCTGGACAGGGGGCACTGAAGCTTTCTTT
.	.	TRBV7-6	TRBJ2-2	CASSFRWETRNNTGELFF	TGTGCCAGCAGCTTCCGCTGGGAGACAAGAAATAACACCGGGGAGCTGTTTTTT
few	TRBD2	TRBV24-1	TRBJ2-3	CATSDFAWELAGGHPQDTQYF	TGTGCCACCAGTGATTTTGCCTGGGAGCTAGCGGGGGGCCACCCGCAGGATACGCAGTATTTT
.	TRBD1	TRBV9	TRBJ1-5	CASSVAHHRGTGNQPQHF	TGTGCCAGCAGCGTCGCACACCACAGGGGTACTGGCAATCAGCCCCAGCATTTT
.	.	TRBV5-6	TRBJ1-6	CASSLGGVNSPLHF	TGTGCCAGCAGCTTGGGAGGGGTTAATTCACCCCTCCACTTT
.	.	TRBV12-3/TRBV12-4	TRBJ2-5	CASSLGYQETQYF	TGTGCCAGCAGTTTGGGGTACCAAGAGACCCAGTACTTC
.	TRBD1	TRBV10-3	TRBJ2-7	CAISALGQADGGGQYF	TGTGCCATCAGTGCCCTCGGACAGGCCGACGGCGGCGGGCAGTACTTC
once	.	TRBV12-3/TRBV12-4	TRBJ2-7	CASSTDTIYEQYF	TGTGCCAGCAGTACGGACACTATCTACGAGCAGTACTTC
.	.	TRBV5-8	TRBJ1-1	CASSLDRSNTEAFF	TGTGCCAGCAGCTTGGACAGGTCTAACACTGAAGCTTTCTTT
.	.	TRBV9	TRBJ1-1	CASSVGGINTEAFF	TGTGCCAGCAGCGTAGGAGGGATCAACACTGAAGCTTTCTTT